Each of the 25 T cell receptor beta chains below was sequenced from the same sample in a study of coeliac disease. Clones were read by immunoSEQ multiplex PCR, and TCRdb kept only the in-frame ones, dropping some. This table has about 6,500 clones, 60% to 70% appearing once. The sample comprised lamina propria lymphocytes from the gut. Receptors originate from a man aged 50 to 60 with active celiac disease.

This clone was observed a few times. The V gene is TRBV4-1, the J gene TRBJ1-1, with a possible D match to TRBD1 (6 bases). Germline-derived CDR1 and CDR2 are MGHRA and YSYEKL. V shed 6 bases and J shed 6 bases, with 20 bases lying between them. This CDR3 is 15 amino acids long. The CDR3 region is CASSHTGNPSSEAFF. The CDR3 DNA is TGCGCCAGCAGTCATACAGGGAACCCTTCGTCTGAAGCTTTCTTT.

This clone showed up just a few times. The chain recombines TRBV9 with TRBJ2-7; D gene ambiguous. This CDR3 contains 14 residues. The V end lost 4 bases, the J end lost 4 bases, and 15 bases lay between the germline ends. CDR1 and CDR2 (germline): SGDLS, YYNGEE. Here the CDR3 reads CASSPGLAGYEQYV. CDR3 DNA: TGTGCCAGCAGCCCGGGTCTGGCCGGATACGAGCAGTACGTC.

The chain employs TRBV12-5 and TRBJ1-5, with 8 bases that match TRBD1. The V and J ends lost 0 bases and 6 bases, in that order; junction bases with no gene match: 10. The CDR3 has 17 amino acids. The germline V gene encodes CDR1 LGHNT and CDR2 FRNRAP. In nucleotides, the CDR3 is TGTGCTAGTGGTTTGGTAAAGACGACAGGGGTGAGTCAGCCCCAGCATTTT. It codes for CASGLVKTTGVSQPQHF.

In nucleotides, the CDR3 is TGTGCCAGCAGTATACGGGATGATGGAAACACCATATATTTT. As protein: CASSIRDDGNTIYF. The rearrangement joins TRBV7-6 to TRBJ1-3; D remains ambiguous. The CDR3 has 14 residues. CDR1 and CDR2 (germline): SGHVS, FNYEAQ. The ends were cut back, 6 bases at V and 3 bases at J, with 12 bases in the middle.

The CDR3 spells CASRDRDGYTF. In nucleotides, the CDR3 is TGTGCCAGCAGGGACAGGGACGGCTACACCTTC. J is TRBJ1-2 and V is TRBV2, with TRBD1 matching over 8 bases. CDR3 length: 11 residues. The trim removed 6 bases at V and 8 bases at J, leaving 2 bases unmatched. The germline gives CDR1 SNHLY, CDR2 FYNNEI.

This clone is categorized as large. The V and J genes are TRBV4-3 and TRBJ1-5, with D maybe TRBD1 (6 bases). This CDR3 is built from 15 residues. In germline, CDR1 is LGHNA, CDR2 YSLEER. The V end was cut by 1 base, the J end by 1 base, with 8 bases between. DNA for the CDR3: TGCGCCAGCAGCCAAGGCAGGGGAAGCAATCAGCCCCAGCATTTT. It is translated as CASSQGRGSNQPQHF.

This clone is medium-sized by share. The chain combines TRBV11-2 with TRBJ2-7; a possible D gene is TRBD2 (6 bases). Germline CDR1 is SGHAT and CDR2 is FQNNGV. The CDR3 runs 14 residues. V was clipped by 1 base and J by 4 bases, with 11 bases between them. CDR3 in DNA: TGTGCCAGCAGCTTAGGGGGGGATTCATACGAGCAGTACGTC. It is translated as CASSLGGDSYEQYV.

The chain couples TRBV7-9 to TRBJ1-2; D perhaps matches TRBD1 (5 bases). V was trimmed by 3 bases and J by 5 bases, leaving 10 bases between them. Germline CDR1 is SEHNR and CDR2 is FQNEAQ (reference sequence). The CDR3 length is 13 residues. This chain's CDR3 is CASSLERGYGYTF. CDR3 nucleotides: TGTGCCAGCAGCTTGGAGCGGGGGTATGGCTACACCTTC.

V gene TRBV11-2 combines with J gene TRBJ1-2, with a possible D match to TRBD1 (5 bases). V lost 5 bases, J lost 4 bases, and 11 bases lay in between. The CDR3 has 13 amino acids. CDR1 is SGHAT, CDR2 FQNNGV, per germline. The CDR3 here is CASSPGMGYGYTF. The DNA for the CDR3 is TGTGCCAGCAGCCCAGGGATGGGCTATGGCTACACCTTC.

V usage is TRBV5-1 and J usage is TRBJ2-3, with D unclear. From germline, CDR1 is SGHRS and CDR2 YFSETQ. This CDR3 is 12 amino acids long. The V end was cut by 3 bases, the J end by 4 bases, with 6 bases between. CDR3 DNA sequence: TGCGCCAGCAGCTCGGAGTCAGATACGCAGTATTTT. Its translation: CASSSESDTQYF.

In its sample, this clone was seen once. CDR3 sequence reads: CASRLAGGGETQYF. CDR3 nucleotides: TGTGCCAGCAGGCTAGCGGGGGGCGGAGAGACCCAGTACTTC. The chain employs TRBV2 and TRBJ2-5; 11 bases match TRBD2. V shed 6 bases and J 4 bases; nucleotides not matched to a gene: 4. The CDR3 is made up of 14 amino acids. In germline, CDR1 is SNHLY, CDR2 FYNNEI.

This clone was found a few times. The V gene is TRBV2, the J gene TRBJ2-5; D might be TRBD2 (6 bases). Germline V lookup: CDR1 SNHLY, CDR2 FYNNEI. The germline V and J ends were trimmed by 5 bases and 5 bases, with 18 bases remaining between them. There are 15 residues in the CDR3. CDR3 in amino acids: CASSFMGGGWETQYF. The CDR3 region has the DNA TGTGCCAGCAGTTTCATGGGGGGAGGCTGGGAGACCCAGTACTTC. The full variable domain, completed using reference TRBV2 and TRBJ2-5, is EPEVTQTPSHQVTQMGQEVILRCVPISNHLYFYWYRQILGQKVEFLVSFYNNEISEKSEIFDDQFSVERPDGSNFTLKIRSTKLEDSAMYFCASSFMGGGWETQYFGPGTRLLVL.

This clone was found a few times. This chain uses TRBV5-5 with TRBJ2-7; unclear D gene. Trimming removed 5 bases at V and 5 bases at J, with 14 bases between. The germline CDR1 and CDR2 sequences are SGHKS and YYEKEE (reference sequence). The CDR3 contains 13 residues. CDR3 amino acids: CASSSRGPHEQYF. The DNA of the CDR3 is TGTGCCAGCAGTTCCAGAGGCCCCCACGAGCAGTACTTC. Supplemented by reference TRBV5-5 and TRBJ2-7, the full variable domain reads DAGVTQSPTHLIKTRGQQVTLRCSPISGHKSVSWYQQVLGQGPQFIFQYYEKEERGRGNFPDRFSARQFPNYSSELNVNALLLGDSALYLCASSSRGPHEQYFGPGTRLTVT.

This chain joins TRBV30 and TRBJ2-3; 10 bases are a match to TRBD2. There are 15 residues in the CDR3. With 2 bases clipped from V and 4 bases from J, the junction kept 6 bases outside the gene matches. The germline V gene has CDR1 GTSNPN and CDR2 SVGIG (reference sequence). CDR3 sequence reads: CAWSPLAGVADTQYF. CDR3 in DNA: TGTGCCTGGAGTCCTCTAGCGGGAGTGGCAGATACGCAGTATTTT.

The chain recombines TRBV19 with TRBJ1-1; possible D gene TRBD1, 5 bases. This CDR3 comprises 13 residues. Germline V lookup: CDR1 LNHDA, CDR2 SQIVND (reference sequence). V was clipped by 4 bases and J by 1 base, with 7 bases between them. CDR3 loop: CASSTTGNTEAFF. The CDR3 DNA is TGTGCCAGTAGTACCACAGGGAACACTGAAGCTTTCTTT.

The chain has TRBV9 and TRBJ1-2; 7 nucleotides align to TRBD1. The CDR3 sequence is 15 residues long. Germline CDR1 is SGDLS and CDR2 is YYNGEE. The ends lost 0 bases at V and 2 bases at J; junction bases unmatched: 4. The CDR3 is CASSVEGDSNYGYTF. The CDR3 coding sequence is TGTGCCAGCAGCGTAGAGGGGGACAGCAACTATGGCTACACCTTC.

The chain employs TRBV9 and TRBJ2-7, with 10 bases that match TRBD2. Germline-derived CDR1 and CDR2 are SGDLS and YYNGEE. V dropped 6 bases and J dropped 0; count of bases not matched to a gene: 21. The CDR3 sequence is 20 residues long. CDR3 loop: CASNEPPLASGRNASYEQYV. CDR3 bases: TGTGCCAGCAACGAGCCCCCCCTGGCTAGCGGGAGAAACGCCTCCTACGAGCAGTACGTC.

By sample share, this clone is medium-sized. V gene TRBV2 combines with J gene TRBJ2-5, with D perhaps matching TRBD2 (6 bases). Trimming took 8 bases from V and 2 from J, leaving 24 bases between them. CDR1 is SNHLY and CDR2 is FYNNEI in the germline V gene. The CDR3 is made up of 17 amino acids. The CDR3 coding sequence is TGTGCCAGCGCGCACACGGCGGGGTCGGGGCTACAAGAGACCCAGTACTTC. Amino acids: CASAHTAGSGLQETQYF.

This chain uses TRBV19 with TRBJ2-3; D gene uncertain. CDR3 length: 14 residues. The germline gives CDR1 LNHDA, CDR2 SQIVND (reference sequence). V lost 3 bases, J lost 2 bases, and 9 bases lay in between. In nucleotides, the CDR3 is TGTGCCAGTAGTATGACCTACTACACAGATACGCAGTATTTT. Protein: CASSMTYYTDTQYF.

The rearrangement joins TRBV7-9 to TRBJ1-1, with D uncertain. This CDR3 comprises 13 residues. Trimming removed 1 base at V and 5 bases at J, with 8 bases between. Germline V gene lookup returns CDR1 SEHNR and CDR2 FQNEAQ (reference sequence). Written as DNA, the CDR3 is TGTGCCAGCAGCTTAGAGGGAGGGACTGAAGCTTTCTTT. This encodes CASSLEGGTEAFF.

The rearrangement uses TRBV14 and TRBJ1-1; 8 nucleotides line up with TRBD1. V lost 1 base, J lost 4 bases, and 2 bases stayed unmatched. The CDR3 length is 14 residues. The germline gives CDR1 SGHDN, CDR2 FVKESK. The CDR3 coding sequence is TGTGCCAGCAGCCAAGCCACAGGGGGCACTGAAGCTTTCTTT. Its protein product is CASSQATGGTEAFF.

The chain joins TRBV11-2 to TRBJ2-4, with TRBD2 as a possible D gene (6 bases). Trimming pared 7 bases from V and 4 bases from J, leaving 23 bases between. The CDR3 contains 17 residues. CDR1 SGHAT and CDR2 FQNNGV come from the germline V gene. CDR3 sequence reads: CASTTLRSAGPKNIQYF. CDR3 coding DNA: TGTGCCAGCACCACTTTACGGTCCGCGGGACCTAAAAACATTCAGTACTTC.

The CDR3 loop reads CASSRGLAGVNNEQFF. CDR3 DNA: TGTGCCAGCAGCAGGGGACTAGCGGGGGTGAACAATGAGCAGTTCTTC. The gene calls are TRBV7-2 and TRBJ2-1; TRBD2 matches 14 bases. Unmatched junction bases numbered 5, after V lost 5 bases and J lost 5 bases. Germline V lookup: CDR1 SGHTA, CDR2 FQGNSA. The CDR3 totals 16 residues. The entire variable domain, with the rest obtained from reference TRBV7-2 and TRBJ2-1, is as follows: GAGVSQSPSNKVTEKGKDVELRCDPISGHTALYWYRQSLGQGLEFLIYFQGNSAPDKSGLPSDRFSAERTGGSVSTLTIQRTQQEDSAVYLCASSRGLAGVNNEQFFGPGTRLTVL.

The rearrangement joins TRBV7-2 to TRBJ2-5, with a tentative D call TRBD2 (6 bases). The CDR3 is made up of 14 amino acids. The V end was cut by 2 bases, the J end by 6 bases, with 13 bases between. Germline V CDR1 and CDR2: SGHTA, FQGNSA. The CDR3 loop is CASSLFGGAQTQYF. The CDR3, as DNA: TGTGCCAGCAGCTTATTCGGGGGAGCACAGACCCAGTACTTC.

This sequence joins TRBV2 and TRBJ2-1; D ambiguous. The CDR3 runs 11 residues. Germline V gene data show CDR1 as SNHLY and CDR2 as FYNNEI. V lost 3 bases, J lost 10 bases, and 7 bases lay in between. The CDR3 is CASSEGREQFF. CDR3 coding DNA: TGTGCCAGCAGTGAGGGCCGCGAGCAGTTCTTC.